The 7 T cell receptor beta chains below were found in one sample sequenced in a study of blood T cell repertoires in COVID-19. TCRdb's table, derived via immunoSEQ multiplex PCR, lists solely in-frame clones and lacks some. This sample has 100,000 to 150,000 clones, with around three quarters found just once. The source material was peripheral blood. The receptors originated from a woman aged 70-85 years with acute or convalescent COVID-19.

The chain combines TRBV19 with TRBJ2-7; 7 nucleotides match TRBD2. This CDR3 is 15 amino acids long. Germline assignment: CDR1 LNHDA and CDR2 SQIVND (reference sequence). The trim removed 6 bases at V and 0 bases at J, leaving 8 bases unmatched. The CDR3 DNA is TGTGCCAGTAGCCGGCTAGCGGAGGTCTCCTACGAGCAGTACTTC. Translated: CASSRLAEVSYEQYF. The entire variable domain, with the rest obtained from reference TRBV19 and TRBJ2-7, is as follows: DGGITQSPKYLFRKEGQNVTLSCEQNLNHDAMYWYRQDPGQGLRLIYYSQIVNDFQKGDIAEGYSVSREKKESFPLTVTSAQKNPTAFYLCASSRLAEVSYEQYFGPGTRLTVT.

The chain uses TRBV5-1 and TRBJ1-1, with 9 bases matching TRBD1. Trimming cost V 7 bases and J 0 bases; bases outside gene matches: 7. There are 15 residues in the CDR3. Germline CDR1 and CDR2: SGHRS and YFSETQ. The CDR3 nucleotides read TGCGCCAGCGGTTCGGGACAGGGTCTGAACACTGAAGCTTTCTTT. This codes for CASGSGQGLNTEAFF.

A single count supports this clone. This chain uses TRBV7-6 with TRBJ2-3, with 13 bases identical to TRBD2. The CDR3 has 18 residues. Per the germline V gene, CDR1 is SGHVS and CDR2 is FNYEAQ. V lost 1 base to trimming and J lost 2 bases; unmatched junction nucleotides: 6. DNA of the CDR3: TGTGCCAGCAGCTTAGGTACTAGCGGGGGGGCCTACACAGATACGCAGTATTTT. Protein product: CASSLGTSGGAYTDTQYF.

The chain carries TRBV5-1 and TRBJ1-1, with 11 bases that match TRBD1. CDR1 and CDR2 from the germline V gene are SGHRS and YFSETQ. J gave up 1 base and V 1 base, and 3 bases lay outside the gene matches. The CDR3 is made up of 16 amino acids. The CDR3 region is CASSLSGTGGNTEAFF. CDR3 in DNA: TGCGCCAGCAGCTTGAGCGGGACAGGGGGGAACACTGAAGCTTTCTTT.

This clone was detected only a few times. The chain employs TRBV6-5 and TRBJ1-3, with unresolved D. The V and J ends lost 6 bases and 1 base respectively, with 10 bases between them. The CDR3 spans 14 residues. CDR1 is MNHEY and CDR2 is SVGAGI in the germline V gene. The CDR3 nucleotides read TGTGCCAGCAGGCCCCGGGGTTCTGGAAACACCATATATTTT. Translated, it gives CASRPRGSGNTIYF.

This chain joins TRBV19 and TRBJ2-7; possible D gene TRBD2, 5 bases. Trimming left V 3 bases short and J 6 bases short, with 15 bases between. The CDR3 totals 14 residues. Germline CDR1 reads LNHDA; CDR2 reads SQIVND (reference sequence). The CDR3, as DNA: TGTGCCAGTAGTATCGGGATCGGGAACGTCGAGCAGTACTTC. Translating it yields CASSIGIGNVEQYF.

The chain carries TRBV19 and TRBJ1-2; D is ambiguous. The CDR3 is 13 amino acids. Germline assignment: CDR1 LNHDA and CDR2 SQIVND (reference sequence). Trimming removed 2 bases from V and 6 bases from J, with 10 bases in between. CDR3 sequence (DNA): TGTGCCAGTAGTATAAGGCGCGGGGATGGCTACACCTTC. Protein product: CASSIRRGDGYTF.